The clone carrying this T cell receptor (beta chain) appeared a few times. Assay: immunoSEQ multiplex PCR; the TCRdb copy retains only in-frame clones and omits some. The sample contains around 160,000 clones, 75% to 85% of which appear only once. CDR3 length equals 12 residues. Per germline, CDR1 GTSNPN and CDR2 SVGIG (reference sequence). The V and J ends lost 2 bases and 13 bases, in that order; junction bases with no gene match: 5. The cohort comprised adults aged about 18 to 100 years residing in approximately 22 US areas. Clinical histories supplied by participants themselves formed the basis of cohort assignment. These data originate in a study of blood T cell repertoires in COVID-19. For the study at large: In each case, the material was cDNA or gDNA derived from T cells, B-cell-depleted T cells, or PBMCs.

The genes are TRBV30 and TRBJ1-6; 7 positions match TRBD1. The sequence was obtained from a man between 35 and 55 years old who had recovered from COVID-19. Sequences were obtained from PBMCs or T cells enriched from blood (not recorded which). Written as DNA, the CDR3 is TGTGCCTGGAGTCTGACAGGGTGGCCCCTCCACTTT. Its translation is CAWSLTGWPLHF.